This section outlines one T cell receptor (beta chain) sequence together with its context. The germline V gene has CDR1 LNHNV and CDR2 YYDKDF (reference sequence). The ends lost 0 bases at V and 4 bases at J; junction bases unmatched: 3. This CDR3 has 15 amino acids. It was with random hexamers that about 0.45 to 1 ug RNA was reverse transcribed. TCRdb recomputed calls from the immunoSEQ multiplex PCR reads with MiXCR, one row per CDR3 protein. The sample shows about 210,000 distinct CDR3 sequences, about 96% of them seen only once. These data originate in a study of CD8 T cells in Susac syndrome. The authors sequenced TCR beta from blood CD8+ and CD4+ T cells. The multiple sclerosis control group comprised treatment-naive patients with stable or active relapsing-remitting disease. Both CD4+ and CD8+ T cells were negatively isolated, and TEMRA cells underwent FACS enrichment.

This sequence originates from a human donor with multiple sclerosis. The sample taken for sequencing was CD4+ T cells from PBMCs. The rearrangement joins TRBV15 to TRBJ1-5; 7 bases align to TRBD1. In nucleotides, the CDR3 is TGTGCCACCAGCAGAGATCGACAGGGAAATCAGCCCCAGCATTTT. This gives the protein CATSRDRQGNQPQHF.